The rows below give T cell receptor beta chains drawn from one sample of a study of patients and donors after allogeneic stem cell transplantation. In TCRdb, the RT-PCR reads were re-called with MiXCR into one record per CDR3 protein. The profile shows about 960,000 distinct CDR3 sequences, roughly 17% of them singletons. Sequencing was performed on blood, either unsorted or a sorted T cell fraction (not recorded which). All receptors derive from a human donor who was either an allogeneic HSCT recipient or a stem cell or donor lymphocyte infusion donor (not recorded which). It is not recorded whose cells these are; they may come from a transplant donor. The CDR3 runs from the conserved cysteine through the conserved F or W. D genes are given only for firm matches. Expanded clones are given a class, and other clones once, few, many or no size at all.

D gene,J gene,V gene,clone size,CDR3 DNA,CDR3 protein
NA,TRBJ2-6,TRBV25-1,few,TGTGCCAGCAGTGGCACCCGGGTCTCTGGGGCCAACGTCCTGACTTTC,CASSGTRVSGANVLTF
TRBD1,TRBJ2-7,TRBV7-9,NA,TGTGCCAGCAGCTTAGTTGGGACAGGCGCTTACGAGCAGTACTTC,CASSLVGTGAYEQYF
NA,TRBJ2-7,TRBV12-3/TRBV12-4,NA,TGTGCCAGCAGCCACAGGGTGGCGGTTTCCGAGCAGTACTTC,CASSHRVAVSEQYF
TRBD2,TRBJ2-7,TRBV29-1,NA,TGCAGCGTTCCCAGCGGGAGCTACGAGCAGTACTTC,CSVPSGSYEQYF
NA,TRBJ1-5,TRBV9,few,TGTGCCAGCAGCGTAACCGGGACTGAGAATCAGCCCCAGCATTTT,CASSVTGTENQPQHF
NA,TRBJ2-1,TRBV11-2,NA,TGTGCCAGCAGCTTAGGGTTCGGGGTATTTAGCTCCTACAATGAGCAGTTCTTC,CASSLGFGVFSSYNEQFF
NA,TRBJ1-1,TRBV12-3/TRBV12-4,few,TGTGCCAGCAGCGTACGAACTGAAGCTTTCTTT,CASSVRTEAFF
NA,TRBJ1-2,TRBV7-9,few,TGTGCCACCTCCTCGACAGGCACATATGGCTACACCTTC,CATSSTGTYGYTF
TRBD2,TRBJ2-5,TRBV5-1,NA,TGCGCCAGCAGCGACGGGACTAGCGCTGGCGAGACCCAGTACTTC,CASSDGTSAGETQYF
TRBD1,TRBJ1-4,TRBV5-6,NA,TGTGCCAGCAGCCCCTTCGGACAGGGGGAAAAACTGTTTTTT,CASSPFGQGEKLFF
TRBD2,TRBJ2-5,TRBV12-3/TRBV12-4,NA,TGTGCGACAGCTCGGGAGGGGGGAGAGACCCAGTACTTC,CATAREGGETQYF
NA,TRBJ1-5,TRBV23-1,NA,TGCGCCAGCAGTCATCCGGACGGGGGACCCCATTATAGCAATCAGCCCCAGCATTTT,CASSHPDGGPHYSNQPQHF
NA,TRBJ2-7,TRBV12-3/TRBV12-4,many,TGTGCCAGCAGTCCTGACGGGCGCAGAAGGGACGAGCAGTACTTC,CASSPDGRRRDEQYF
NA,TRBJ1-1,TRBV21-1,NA,TGTGCCAGCAGCAAAGCGGTTTTCGGGGCAACAGGACAGGGAACTGAAGCTTTCTTT,CASSKAVFGATGQGTEAFF
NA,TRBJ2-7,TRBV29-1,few,TGCAGCGCCCGCCGAGTTTCCGACCGGGGGGAGCAGTACTTC,CSARRVSDRGEQYF
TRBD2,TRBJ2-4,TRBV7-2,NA,TGTGCCAGCAGCTCACGACTAGCGGGGGGCGAAAACATTCAGTACTTC,CASSSRLAGGENIQYF
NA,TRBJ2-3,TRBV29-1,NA,TGCAGCGTTGAAATGGTCTCGCGGGGGCCCACAGATACGCAGTATTTT,CSVEMVSRGPTDTQYF
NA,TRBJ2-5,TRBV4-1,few,TGCGCCAGCAGCCCCCAGGACGGCTACCAAGAGACCCAGTACTTC,CASSPQDGYQETQYF
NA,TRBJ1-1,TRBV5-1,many,TGCGCCAGCAGCACCGTTAGCAGGCAGGCCCGAACTGAAGCTTTCTTT,CASSTVSRQARTEAFF
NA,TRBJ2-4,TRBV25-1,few,TGTGCCAGCAGTGGGGGACTAGCCAAAAACATTCAGTACTTC,CASSGGLAKNIQYF
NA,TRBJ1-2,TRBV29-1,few,TGCGCAGAGGCGACCTCCTATGGCTACACCTTC,CAEATSYGYTF
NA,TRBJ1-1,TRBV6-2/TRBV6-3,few,TGTGCCAGCAGTTACCCTACAGGGAACACTGAAGCTTTCTTT,CASSYPTGNTEAFF
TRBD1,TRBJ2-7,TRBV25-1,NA,TGTGCCAGCAGTGACAGGGGGCTAACCTACGAGCAGTACTTC,CASSDRGLTYEQYF
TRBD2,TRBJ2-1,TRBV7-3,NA,TGTGCCAGCAGCCCATCAGCGGGGGGGCCATTCGATGAGCAGTTCTTC,CASSPSAGGPFDEQFF
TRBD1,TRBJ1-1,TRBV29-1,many,TGCAGCGCAGGGACAGGGAGTTTTGAAGCTTTCTTT,CSAGTGSFEAFF
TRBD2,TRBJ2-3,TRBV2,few,TGTGCCAGCAGTGACCGGCCAAGCGGGAGGGATACGCAGTATTTT,CASSDRPSGRDTQYF
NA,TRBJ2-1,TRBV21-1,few,TGTGCCAGCAGCAAAGACCCTAGCGGGACAGCTGAGCAGTTCTTC,CASSKDPSGTAEQFF
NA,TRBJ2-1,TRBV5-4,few,TGTGCCAGCAGCTCTCCGGCAGAAAGTCGGAATGAGCAGTTCTTC,CASSSPAESRNEQFF
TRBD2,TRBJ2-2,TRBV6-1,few,TGTGCCAGCAGTGTACCAGCGGGAGAGACCGGGGAGCTGTTTTTT,CASSVPAGETGELFF
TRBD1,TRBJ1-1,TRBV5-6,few,TGTGCCAGCAGCTGGGACAGGGGTTCGAACACTGAAGCTTTCTTT,CASSWDRGSNTEAFF
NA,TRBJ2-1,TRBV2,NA,TGTGCCAGCAGTCCCCTGGGCCTTAAGCAGTTCTTC,CASSPLGLKQFF
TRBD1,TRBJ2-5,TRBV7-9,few,TGTGCCAGCAGCTCCGGGACAGACCCCAGGGAGACCCAGTACTTC,CASSSGTDPRETQYF
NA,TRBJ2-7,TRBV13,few,TGTGCCAGCAGGGACAGCGCAAGCTCCTACGAGCAGTACTTC,CASRDSASSYEQYF
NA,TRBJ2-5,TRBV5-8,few,TGTGCCAGCCTATCCCCCCCGGTTACCCAGTACTTC,CASLSPPVTQYF
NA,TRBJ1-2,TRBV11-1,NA,TGTGCCAGCAGCTTAGCGGCAGGAGGACAGCTACCCCCTTATGGCTACACCTTC,CASSLAAGGQLPPYGYTF
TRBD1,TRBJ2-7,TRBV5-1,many,TGCGCCAGCAGCTTAGGGGGGACAGGGGTCCACGAGCAGTACTTC,CASSLGGTGVHEQYF
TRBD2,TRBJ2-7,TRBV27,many,TGTGCCAGCAGCCCCGGGACTAGCTACGAGCAGTACTTC,CASSPGTSYEQYF
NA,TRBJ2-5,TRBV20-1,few,TGCAGTGCCCGACCGGGGAAGGGGGTGGAGACCCAGTACTTC,CSARPGKGVETQYF
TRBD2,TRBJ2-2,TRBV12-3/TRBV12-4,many,TGTGCCAGTGGGACTACCGGCACTGCTATTACCGGGGAGCTGTTTTTT,CASGTTGTAITGELFF
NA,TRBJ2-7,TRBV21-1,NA,TGTGCCAGCAGCAAAGTTCCTAGCGGGAGAAAAACCGAGCAGTACTTC,CASSKVPSGRKTEQYF
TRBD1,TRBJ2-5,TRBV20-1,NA,TGCAGTGCTAGAGATGGACAGGGGGTAATCTTGGAGACCCAGTACTTC,CSARDGQGVILETQYF
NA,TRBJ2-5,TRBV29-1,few,TGCAGCGTGGGATGGGGTAACCAAGAGACCCAGTACTTC,CSVGWGNQETQYF
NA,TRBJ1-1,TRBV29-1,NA,TGCAGCGTTGATCTCCCCCCACGTAGGACTGCAGGCTCGGACACTGAAGCTTTCTTT,CSVDLPPRRTAGSDTEAFF
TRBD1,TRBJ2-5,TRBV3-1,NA,TGTGCCAGCAGCCACCTATGGGACAGGGGTAGGGGAGAGACCCAGTACTTC,CASSHLWDRGRGETQYF
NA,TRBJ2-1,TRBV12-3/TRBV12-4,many,TGTGCCAGCACCCACAGGGTTAATGAGCAGTTCTTC,CASTHRVNEQFF
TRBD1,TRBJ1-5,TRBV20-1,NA,TGCAGTGGTAGCCAGGGGGACAATCAGCCCCAGCATTTT,CSGSQGDNQPQHF
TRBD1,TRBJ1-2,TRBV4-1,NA,TGCGCCAGCAGCTCCCGGGACAGGGGGATCTATGGCTACACCTTC,CASSSRDRGIYGYTF
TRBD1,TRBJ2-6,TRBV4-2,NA,TGTGCCAGCAGCGATCCCGGGACAGGGGTAAACTCTGGGGCCAACGTCCTGACTTTC,CASSDPGTGVNSGANVLTF
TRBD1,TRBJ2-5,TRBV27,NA,TGTGCCAGCAGCTCGGCACAGGGGGTGGGGGCGATACAAGAGACCCAGTACTTC,CASSSAQGVGAIQETQYF
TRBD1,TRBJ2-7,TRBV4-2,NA,TGTGCCAGCAGCCCCCGGACAGGGGACCTCTACGAGCAGTACTTC,CASSPRTGDLYEQYF
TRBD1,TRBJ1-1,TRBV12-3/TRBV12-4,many,TGTGCCAGCAATTCACAGGGGGCTGGAAGCACTGAAGCTTTCTTT,CASNSQGAGSTEAFF
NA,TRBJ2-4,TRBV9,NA,TGTGCCAGCAGCAACCAACCGAGGGGGGTTCAGTACTTC,CASSNQPRGVQYF
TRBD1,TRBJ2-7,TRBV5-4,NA,TGTGCCAGCAGCTCACCCGGGACAGGGCGATACGAGCAGTACTTC,CASSSPGTGRYEQYF
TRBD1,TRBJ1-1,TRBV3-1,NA,TGTGCCAGCAGCCAAGGGGACAGCATGAACACTGAAGCTTTCTTT,CASSQGDSMNTEAFF